This TCR beta chain is from a study of control samples from healthy donors and cancer patients. Clones were read by immunoSEQ multiplex PCR, and TCRdb kept only the in-frame ones, dropping some. This table has 150,000 to 200,000 clones, around 93% appearing once. The J segment lost 2 bases and the V segment lost 6 bases, leaving 5 bases of the junction unmatched. The CDR3 sequence is 15 residues long. Germline V CDR1 and CDR2: LNHDA, SQIVND (reference sequence). The material sequenced was blood. The V gene is TRBV19, the J gene TRBJ2-2; TRBD2 aligns across 8 bases. The receptor was derived from an older woman in good health. The CDR3 protein is CASRTAGVNTGELFF. DNA for the CDR3: TGTGCCAGTAGGACAGCGGGGGTTAACACCGGGGAGCTGTTTTTT.